Described below is a single T cell receptor beta chain sequence and its context. Its antigen is not known. This sample is part of a study of blood T cells in healthy people across ages. Overall study: With template switching, about one barcoded beta molecule was captured per two T cells. Study-wide results and limits: Roughly linear age-related decline in beta diversity appeared, significant by age about 40. More naive CD4+ cells and higher diversity marked long-lived donors relative to aged donors.

A second PCR, run for about 7 to 11 cycles, used a sample-barcoded 5' primer plus a J-beta primer mix. Carrying 12 random nucleotides, a template-switch adaptor labeled each individual cDNA molecule. TCRdb itself ran the 5' RACE reads through MiXCR, one entry per CDR3 protein. The sample consists of 910,000 or so distinct CDR3 sequences, 51% of them appearing once. Deletions cut 6 bases from V and 3 bases from J, with 11 bases between. The CDR3 loop spans 13 amino acids. The V gene's germline CDR1 is MDHEN and CDR2 SYDVKM. This TCR was recovered from a woman aged 55-70 years in good health. Sequencing was performed on blood. V is TRBV28 and J is TRBJ2-5; D gene ambiguous. The CDR3 DNA sequence: TGTGCCAGCAGCATCCTGGGGAAAGAGACCCAGTACTTC. It encodes CASSILGKETQYF. Combining the CDR3 with reference TRBV28 and TRBJ2-5 gives the whole variable domain DVKVTQSSRYLVKRTGEKVFLECVQDMDHENMFWYRQDPGLGLRLIYFSYDVKMKEKGDIPEGYSVSREKKERFSLILESASTNQTSMYLCASSILGKETQYFGPGTRLLVL.